These 11 T cell receptor gamma chains share one sample of origin, sequenced in a study of γδ T cells in repeated Plasmodium falciparum infection. TCRdb applied CATT to the multiplex PCR reads for clone calling. The sample gives tens of thousands of gamma-chain clones, 3% of which show up once; approximately 33% is in the top ten. Bulk repertoires came from Vgamma9/Vdelta2+ or Vdelta2-negative gammadelta T cells flow-sorted from PBMC. Sequencing was done on a sample of gamma-delta T cells from blood. These receptors were obtained from a pool of human donors (malaria-infected and uninfected, not separated).

This clone was detected ten times or more. The mismatch at residue 3 between this DNA's translation and the TCRdb protein of a much larger clone likely reflects a read error; the protein shown is translated from the DNA. The rearrangement uses TRGV9 and TRGJ1 or TRGJ2. The CDR3 covers 12 residues. The germline V gene has CDR1 GITISATS and CDR2 ISYDGTV (reference sequence). CDR3 in amino acids: CASWEPGDKKLF. The CDR3 DNA follows: TGTGCCTCGTGGGAGCCGGGGGATAAGAAACTCTTT.

This clone appeared many times. V gene TRGV9 combines with J gene TRGJ1 or TRGJ2. Germline assignment: CDR1 GITISATS and CDR2 ISYDGTV (reference sequence). Losses at the gene ends were 0 bases for V and 8 bases for J; bases not matched to a gene: 4. CDR3 size: 12 residues. This CDR3 is CALWEVPNKKLF. The CDR3 nucleotides are TGTGCCTTGTGGGAGGTGCCGAATAAGAAACTCTTT.

This clone showed up just a few times. A far larger clone lies a single base away; this is likely a read error. Other DNA variants within this sample encode the same CDR3. The chain couples TRGV5 to TRGJ1 or TRGJ2. TCRdb carries no J gene annotation; the J gene was assigned here by matching the DNA with germline. The CDR3 has 14 amino acids. CDR1 and CDR2 (germline): VINAFY, YDVSNSKD. The CDR3 spells CATWDRDNYYKKLF. DNA of the CDR3: TGCGCCACCTGGGACCGTGATAATTATTATAAGAAACTCTTT.

This clone was recorded many times. Different DNA sequences within this sample yield the same CDR3. The V and J genes are TRGV3 and TRGJ1 or TRGJ2. V was pared by 5 bases and J by 3 bases, with 10 bases of the junction left unmatched. This CDR3 contains 14 residues. From germline, CDR1 is VTNTFY and CDR2 YDVSTARD (reference sequence). The CDR3 DNA reads TGTGCCACCTGGGTCCCCCGGATTTATTATAAGAAACTCTTT. It codes for CATWVPRIYYKKLF.

The table lists this clone with many counts. TCRdb's listed protein matches a much larger clone and diverges from this DNA's translation at residue 3, likely through a read error; the protein shown comes from the DNA. This chain links TRGV2 with TRGJ1 or TRGJ2. This CDR3 is built from 13 residues. CDR1 is EGSNGY and CDR2 is YDSYNSKV in the germline V gene. The CDR3 here is CASWDGLFYKKLF. The CDR3 coding sequence is TGTGCCTCCTGGGACGGGCTTTTTTATAAGAAACTCTTT.

This clone showed up many times. A far larger clone is only one base removed, so a read error is likely. V gene TRGV2 combines with J gene TRGJ1 or TRGJ2. The CDR3 length is 11 residues. Germline CDR1 EGSNGY, CDR2 YDSYNSKV. The CDR3 DNA is TGTGCTACGACCGGTTGTTATAAGAAACTCTTT. It yields the protein CATTGCYKKLF.

A note on this clone: TCRdb attributes to this sequence the protein of a much larger clone, which differs from the DNA translation at residue 4; a read error is likely, and the protein displayed is translated from the DNA. J is TRGJ1 or TRGJ2 and V is TRGV9. The J gene, missing from TCRdb, was assigned here through DNA to germline matching. The CDR3 sequence is 11 residues long. Germline CDR1 is GITISATS and CDR2 is ISYDGTV (reference sequence). CDR3: CALREGNKKLF. In DNA form, the CDR3 reads TGTGCCTTGCGGGAGGGAAATAAGAAACTCTTT.

This clone has a count of ten or more. TCRdb's protein for this DNA is that of a much larger clone and differs from the translation at residue 10, likely a read error; the protein shown is the DNA translation. V is TRGV9 and J is TRGJP2. Germline CDR1 is GITISATS and CDR2 is ISYDGTV (reference sequence). CDR3 length: 14 residues. The CDR3 DNA sequence: TGTGCCTTGTGGACTTATAGTAGTGATTTGATCAAGACGTTT. Translated, it gives CALWTYSSDLIKTF.

This clone was seen a handful of times. This DNA's translation and the protein TCRdb lists, from a much larger clone, do not match at residue 13, likely due to a read error; the protein shown is translated from the DNA. The chain carries TRGV9 and TRGJP1. CDR1 and CDR2 from the germline V gene are GITISATS and ISYDGTV (reference sequence). The CDR3 covers 17 residues. Written as DNA, the CDR3 is TGTGCCTTGTGGGAGGTCTTTTCCCAAAGGACTGGTTTGTTCAAGATATTT. This gives the protein CALWEVFSQRTGLFKIF.

As to this clone: TCRdb records a much larger clone's protein for this DNA, with a difference at residue 7 that likely arises from a read error; the protein given is the translation of the DNA. V and J are TRGV9 and TRGJ1 or TRGJ2. The J gene is not listed in TCRdb, so it was assigned here from a DNA match to germline. Germline V gene data show CDR1 as GITISATS and CDR2 as ISYDGTV (reference sequence). This CDR3 has 14 amino acids. After removal of 0 bases from V and 7 bases from J, the junction contained 9 bases not matched to a gene. In DNA, the CDR3 is TGTGCCTTGTGGGAGGTGATACCGGGGTATAAGAAACTCTTT. It encodes CALWEVIPGYKKLF.

This clone has only a few counts. The TCRdb protein comes from a much larger clone and disagrees with this DNA's translation at residue 7, likely due to a read error; the protein given here is derived from the DNA. The chain has TRGV9 and TRGJP. TCRdb gives no J gene; it was assigned here by matching the DNA to germline. CDR3 length: 17 residues. V shed 4 bases, J shed 4 bases, and the junction held 7 bases outside the gene matches. Germline V gives CDR1 GITISATS, CDR2 ISYDGTV (reference sequence). CDR3 residues: CALWDRSQELGKKIKVF. The CDR3 region has the DNA TGTGCCTTGTGGGATCGATCTCAAGAGTTGGGCAAAAAAATCAAGGTATTT.